The T cell receptor (beta chain) described here comes from a study of blood T cell repertoires in COVID-19. Study background: Samples came from the United States, Italy and Spain, spanning acute and convalescent COVID-19.

The repertoire was sequenced with immunoSEQ multiplex PCR; TCRdb's copy has only in-frame clones and lacks some. The repertoire holds around 270,000 clones, with about 87% as singletons. The V gene's germline CDR1 is MNHEY and CDR2 SVGAGI. CDR3 length: 15 residues. The V gene end was trimmed by 10 bases and the J gene end by 4 bases; junction bases not matched to a gene: 13. Seattle patients were enrolled while actively infected and followed longitudinally. The J gene is TRBJ2-7, the V gene TRBV6-5; 10 nucleotides agree with TRBD2. This sequence originates from a woman in her sixties with COVID-19, enrolled during active disease. Sequencing was carried out using peripheral blood. CDR3 sequence reads: CAIKASSGRLYEQYF. The CDR3 DNA is TGTGCCATAAAAGCGTCTAGCGGGAGATTGTACGAGCAGTACTTC.